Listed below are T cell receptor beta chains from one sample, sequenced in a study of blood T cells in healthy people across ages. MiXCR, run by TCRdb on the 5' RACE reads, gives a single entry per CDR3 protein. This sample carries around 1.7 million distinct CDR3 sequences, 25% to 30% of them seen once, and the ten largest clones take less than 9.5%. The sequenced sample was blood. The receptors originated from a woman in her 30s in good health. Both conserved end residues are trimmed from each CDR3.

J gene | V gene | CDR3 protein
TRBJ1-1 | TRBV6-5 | ASLVGANTEAF
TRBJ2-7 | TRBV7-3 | ASNTTLGTGAYEQY
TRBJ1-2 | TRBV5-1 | ATQPTDRVNYGYT
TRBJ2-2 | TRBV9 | ASSAGHTNTGELF
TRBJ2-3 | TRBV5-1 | ASKVGGVTDTQY
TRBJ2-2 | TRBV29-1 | SVVWASTGELF
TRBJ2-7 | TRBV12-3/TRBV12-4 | ASSLLAGGTYEQY
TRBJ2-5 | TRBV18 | ASRAEAGPQETQY
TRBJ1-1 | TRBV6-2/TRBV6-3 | ASSPARTATNTEAF
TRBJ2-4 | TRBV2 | ASSEALVAGGPKNIQY
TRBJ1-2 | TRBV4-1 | ASSPLPGVYGYT
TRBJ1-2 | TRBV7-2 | ASSSAGRAGYGYT
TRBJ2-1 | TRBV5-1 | ASALGDSGGYEQF
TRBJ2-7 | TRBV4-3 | ASSTDSTYEQY
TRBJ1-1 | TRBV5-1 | ASSSDPNTEAF
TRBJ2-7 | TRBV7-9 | ASSFSGTSFEQY
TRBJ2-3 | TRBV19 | ATRRAADTQY
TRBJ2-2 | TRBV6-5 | ASSRRGTGGELF
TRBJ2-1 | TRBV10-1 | ASLPQTSGRSNEQV
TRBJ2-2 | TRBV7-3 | ASSKSPTGPTGELF
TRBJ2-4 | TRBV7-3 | ASSSVTLAKNIQY
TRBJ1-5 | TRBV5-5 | ASSLGGTGDQPQH
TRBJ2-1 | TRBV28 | ASSLPGVGNEQF
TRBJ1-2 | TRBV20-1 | SAVGQGVSHGYT
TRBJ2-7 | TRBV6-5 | ASSLKARQRREQY
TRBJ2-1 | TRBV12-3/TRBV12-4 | ASASGVTNYNEQF
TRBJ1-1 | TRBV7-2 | ASSLARGPGTEAF
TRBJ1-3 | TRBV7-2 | ASSITGYSGNTIY
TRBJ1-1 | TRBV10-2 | ASFGFPTDAEAF
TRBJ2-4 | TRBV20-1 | SARDAQIAKNIQY
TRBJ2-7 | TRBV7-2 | ASSTLGQNYEQY
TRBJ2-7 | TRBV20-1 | SAPSPRGSYEQY
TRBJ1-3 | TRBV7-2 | ASSLDNRRNTIY
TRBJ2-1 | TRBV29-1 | SVVRGGNEQF
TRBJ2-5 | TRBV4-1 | ASSQVSRAGQETQY
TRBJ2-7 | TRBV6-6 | ASSYGTAPYEQY
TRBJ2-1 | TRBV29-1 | SVERGQGAVNEQF
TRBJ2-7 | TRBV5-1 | ASSSSAGGSYEQY
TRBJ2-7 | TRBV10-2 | ASRELGQSYEQY
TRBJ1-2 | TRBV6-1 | ASSGPFRHYGYT
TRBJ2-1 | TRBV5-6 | ASSLLGQFYNERF
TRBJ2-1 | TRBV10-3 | AISGDRSIQQF
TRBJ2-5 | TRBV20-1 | SARDPEGTGGTQY
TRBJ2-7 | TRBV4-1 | ASSQEPPMKGDEQY
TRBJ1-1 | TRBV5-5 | ASSLETGQKNTEAF
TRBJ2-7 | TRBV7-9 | ASSLIRGWGQY
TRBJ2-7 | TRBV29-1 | SGTGVSGEQY
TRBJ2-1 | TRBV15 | ATAPDRETQF
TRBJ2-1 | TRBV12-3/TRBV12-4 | ASTKGSPRDEQF
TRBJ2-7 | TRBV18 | ASSPEQGRLSYEQY
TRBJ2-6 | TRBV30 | AFGTGLSGANVLT
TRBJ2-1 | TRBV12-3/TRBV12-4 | ASSYPPADEQF